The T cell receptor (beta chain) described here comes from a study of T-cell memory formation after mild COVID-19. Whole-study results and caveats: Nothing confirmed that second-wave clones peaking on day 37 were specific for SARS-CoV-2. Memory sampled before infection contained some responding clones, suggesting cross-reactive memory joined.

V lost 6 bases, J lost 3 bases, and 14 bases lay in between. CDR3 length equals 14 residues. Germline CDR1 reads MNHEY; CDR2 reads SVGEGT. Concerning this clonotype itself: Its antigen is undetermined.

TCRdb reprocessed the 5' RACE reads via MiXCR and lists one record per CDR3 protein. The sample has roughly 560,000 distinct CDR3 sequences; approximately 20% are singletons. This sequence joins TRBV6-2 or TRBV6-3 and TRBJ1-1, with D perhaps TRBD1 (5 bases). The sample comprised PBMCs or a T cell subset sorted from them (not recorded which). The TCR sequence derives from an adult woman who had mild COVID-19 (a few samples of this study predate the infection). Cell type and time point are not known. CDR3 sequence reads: CASRGQGWDTEAFF. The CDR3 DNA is TGTGCCAGCAGAGGCCAGGGTTGGGACACTGAAGCTTTCTTT.